Below are 18 T cell receptor beta chains sequenced from a single sample in a study of T cell repertoires in cytomegalovirus infection. Via MiXCR, TCRdb re-called the reads, giving one row per CDR3 protein. In the table there are 95,000 to 120,000 distinct CDR3 sequences, around 30% of which are singletons. Which antigens these TCRs recognize remains unknown. The sequences come from CD8+ T cells from cultured PBMCs, collected from culture after CMV antigen stimulation. The origin of the receptors is a human donor in good health (CMV status not recorded). Some clones in this sample may be carry-over from other donors' samples.

The J gene is TRBJ2-5, the V gene TRBV27; TRBD1 agrees at 9 bases. Trimming at V came to 5 bases and at J to 5 bases, leaving 9 bases not matched to a gene. Germline CDR1 reads MNHEY; CDR2 reads SMNVEV (reference sequence). This CDR3 spans 15 amino acids. The chain's CDR3 is CASSTTGGTFETQYF. As DNA, the CDR3 is TGTGCCAGCAGTACGACAGGGGGTACGTTCGAGACCCAGTACTTC.

The CDR3 DNA follows: TGTGCCAGCAGTCCCATATCCGGGACAGGACAAGAGACCCAGTACTTC. This codes for CASSPISGTGQETQYF. The rearrangement uses TRBV3-1 and TRBJ2-5; TRBD1 matches 8 bases. The CDR3 consists of 16 residues. Germline V gene lookup returns CDR1 LGHDT and CDR2 YNNKEL (reference sequence). V was clipped by 6 bases and J by 2 bases; unmatched bases: 11.

This clonotype was counted ten times or more. The V call is TRBV7-2, the J call TRBJ2-7, with D perhaps TRBD1 (6 bases). This CDR3 is 15 amino acids long. The germline V and J ends were trimmed by 3 bases and 3 bases, with 15 bases remaining between them. CDR1 and CDR2 from the germline V gene are SGHTA and FQGNSA. CDR3 DNA: TGTGCCAGCAGCTTTGGGCCCCTCAGGGGCTACGAGCAGTACTTC. As protein: CASSFGPLRGYEQYF.

The genes are TRBV27 and TRBJ2-7, with 8 bases aligning to TRBD1. The CDR3 covers 15 residues. The junction had 6 bases not matched to a gene; V was cut back by 3 bases and J by 2 bases. The germline V gene has CDR1 MNHEY and CDR2 SMNVEV (reference sequence). The CDR3 DNA follows: TGTGCCAGCAGTTTCGCGACAGGGGTAGCCTACGAGCAGTACTTC. Protein sequence: CASSFATGVAYEQYF.

The gene calls are TRBV15 and TRBJ1-4; TRBD1 matches at 7 bases. CDR1 and CDR2 from the germline V gene are LNHNV and YYDKDF (reference sequence). The V segment lost 8 bases and the J segment 7 bases; nucleotides outside the gene matches: 10. The CDR3 loop spans 14 amino acids. In nucleotides, the CDR3 is TGTGCCACCTCTATAGGAGGGGGCTTTGAAAAACTGTTTTTT. This translates into CATSIGGGFEKLFF.

This clonotype is termed large. This chain connects TRBV9 to TRBJ2-7; D may correspond to TRBD1 or TRBD2 (5 bases each). Deletions cut 0 bases from V and 0 bases from J, with 13 bases between. The CDR3 is 16 residues long. CDR1 and CDR2 from the germline V gene are SGDLS and YYNGEE. In DNA, the CDR3 is TGTGCCAGCAGCGTAGCTGATGGGGGAAGCTCCTACGAGCAGTACTTC. This sequence encodes CASSVADGGSSYEQYF. Based on the CDR3 plus reference TRBV9 and TRBJ2-7, the full variable domain is DSGVTQTPKHLITATGQRVTLRCSPRSGDLSVYWYQQSLDQGLQFLIQYYNGEERAKGNILERFSAQQFPDLHSELNLSSLELGDSALYFCASSVADGGSSYEQYFGPGTRLTVT.

This clonotype was picked up many times. The rearrangement links TRBV4-2 to TRBJ1-5; D is unresolved. From germline, CDR1 is LGHNA and CDR2 YNFKEQ. This CDR3 has 15 amino acids. V was pared by 1 base and J by 0 bases, with 7 bases between. CDR3 region: CASSQGEYSNQPQHF. The CDR3 DNA sequence: TGTGCCAGCAGCCAAGGGGAATATAGCAATCAGCCCCAGCATTTT.

The CDR3 sequence: CASSQGQADRGFYEQYF. CDR3 in DNA: TGCGCCAGCAGCCAAGGCCAAGCAGACAGGGGATTCTACGAGCAGTACTTC. The J gene is TRBJ2-7, the V gene TRBV4-1; TRBD1 matches 8 bases. The CDR3 consists of 17 residues. CDR1 MGHRA and CDR2 YSYEKL come from the germline V gene. V was pared by 1 base and J by 3 bases, with 11 bases of the junction left unmatched.

This clonotype has more than one count but fewer than ten. The V gene is TRBV19, the J gene TRBJ1-1; maybe TRBD1 (6 bases). The germline V and J ends were trimmed by 7 bases and 0 bases, with 15 bases remaining between them. This CDR3 comprises 15 residues. CDR1 is LNHDA and CDR2 is SQIVND in the germline V gene (reference sequence). Written as DNA, the CDR3 is TGTGCCAGTACCCAAAGGGGGGGCATGAACACTGAAGCTTTCTTT. Translation gives CASTQRGGMNTEAFF. Together with reference TRBV19 and TRBJ1-1, the CDR3 gives the full variable domain: DGGITQSPKYLFRKEGQNVTLSCEQNLNHDAMYWYRQDPGQGLRLIYYSQIVNDFQKGDIAEGYSVSREKKESFPLTVTSAQKNPTAFYLCASTQRGGMNTEAFFGQGTRLTVV.

This clonotype was counted a few times. V and J are TRBV7-9 and TRBJ2-1, with D tentatively TRBD1 (5 bases). The CDR3 consists of 15 residues. V was trimmed by 4 bases and J by 8 bases, leaving 18 bases between them. Germline V gene data show CDR1 as SEHNR and CDR2 as FQNEAQ (reference sequence). Here the CDR3 DNA reads TGTGCCAGCAGCTCTCCAAAATGGCTACAGGATGAGCAGTTCTTC. It yields the protein CASSSPKWLQDEQFF.

The J gene is TRBJ2-1, the V gene TRBV7-9, with TRBD2 matching over 14 bases. The junction had 7 bases not matched to a gene; V was cut back by 5 bases and J by 7 bases. This CDR3 is built from 16 residues. The germline CDR1 and CDR2 sequences are SEHNR and FQNEAQ (reference sequence). CDR3 amino acids: CASSLPGLAGVNEQFF. The CDR3 DNA reads as TGTGCCAGCAGCCTACCGGGACTAGCGGGGGTTAATGAGCAGTTCTTC.

This clonotype was counted between two and nine times. The chain combines TRBV6-6 with TRBJ1-5; weak D call: TRBD1 (6 bases). V lost 5 bases and J 1 base, leaving 18 bases between the germline ends. From germline, CDR1 is MNHNY and CDR2 SVGAGI (reference sequence). The CDR3 length is 17 residues. CDR3 coding DNA: TGTGCCAGCAGTCCTCCCGCCACGGGGGCGAGCAATCAGCCCCAGCATTTT. Residues: CASSPPATGASNQPQHF.

This clonotype was found a few times. The gene calls are TRBV4-3 and TRBJ1-4; perhaps TRBD1 as D (6 bases). The CDR3 spans 14 residues. Germline CDR1 and CDR2: LGHNA and YSLEER. V lost 4 bases, J lost 2 bases, and 8 bases lay in between. The CDR3 nucleotides read TGCGCCAGCAGCCCGGACAGCACTAATGAAAAACTGTTTTTT. Translation gives CASSPDSTNEKLFF.

Of note for this clonotype: One end of the junction is discordant with germline, which a read error may explain. The chain carries TRBV2 and TRBJ1-3, with D hard to call. Germline V gene sequence: CDR1 SNHLY, CDR2 FYNNEI. This CDR3 contains 13 residues. The CDR3 here is CASSEMPRNTIYF. The CDR3 DNA follows: TGTGCCAGTAGTGAAATGCCGAGAAACACCATATATTTT.

V usage is TRBV14 and J usage is TRBJ2-5, with 9 positions matching TRBD1. J gave up 3 bases and V 2 bases, and 7 bases lay outside the gene matches. Germline V lookup: CDR1 SGHDN, CDR2 FVKESK. This CDR3 is built from 16 residues. This chain's CDR3 is CASSQRGRQGEETQYF. CDR3 sequence (DNA): TGTGCCAGCAGCCAACGGGGAAGACAGGGGGAAGAGACCCAGTACTTC.

This clonotype was recorded many times. This chain links TRBV11-1 with TRBJ2-3; perhaps TRBD1 as D (6 bases). CDR1 and CDR2 from the germline V gene are SGHAT and FQDESV (reference sequence). V lost 3 bases to trimming and J lost 4 bases, with 14 bases between them. The CDR3 extends over 15 amino acids. The CDR3 region has the DNA TGTGCCAGCAGCTTTGGCAGGGGATTCGCAGATACGCAGTATTTT. It translates to CASSFGRGFADTQYF.

This clonotype has a count of ten or more. This chain joins TRBV7-6 and TRBJ2-7; possible D gene TRBD2, 7 bases. V was shortened by 5 bases and J by 3 bases, with 17 bases between the two germline ends. Germline lookup yields CDR1 SGHVS and CDR2 FNYEAQ. The CDR3 has 15 residues. The CDR3 DNA reads as TGTGCCAGCAGCCCCGACGGGGGGCCCAACTACGAGCAGTACTTC. This sequence encodes CASSPDGGPNYEQYF.

V and J are TRBV13 and TRBJ2-5, with 10 bases that match TRBD2. V shed 5 bases, J shed 5 bases, and the junction held 5 bases outside the gene matches. This CDR3 contains 14 residues. CDR1 is PRHDT, CDR2 FYEKMQ, per germline (reference sequence). The CDR3 nucleotides are TGTGCCAGCAGCAACCCTAGCGGGGGCGAGACCCAGTACTTC. Protein sequence: CASSNPSGGETQYF.